The 27 T cell receptor beta chains below all came from one sample that was sequenced in a study of blood T cells in healthy people across ages. For the second PCR, which ran for 7 to 11 cycles, a sample-barcoded 5' primer and a J-beta primer mix were used. TCRdb re-analysed the 5' RACE reads in MiXCR, keeping a single row per CDR3 protein. The data hold roughly 700,000 distinct CDR3 sequences, with about 30% observed a single time. Sequenced input: blood. These receptor sequences come from a woman of 80 years or more in good health.

As for this clonotype: This could be a read error, since a much larger clone is one nucleotide away. The rearrangement links TRBV12-3 or TRBV12-4 to TRBJ2-4, with a tentative D call TRBD1 (6 bases). The end of the DNA is better explained by TRBJ2-7, so the J call may be wrong. The CDR3 has 14 residues. The chain's CDR3 is CASSFRGRGHEQYF. DNA of the CDR3: TGTGCCAGCAGTTTCCGGGGCAGGGGCCACGAGCAGTACTTC.

The V gene is TRBV19, the J gene TRBJ1-2, with 7 bases that match TRBD1. The CDR3 is 15 amino acids. J was trimmed by 0 bases and V by 2 bases; bases with no gene match: 3. Germline CDR1 is LNHDA and CDR2 is SQIVND (reference sequence). CDR3 nucleotide sequence: TGTGCCAGTAGTATATCAGGGGGAGCTAACTATGGCTACACCTTC. This encodes CASSISGGANYGYTF.

This clonotype appeared many times. This sequence joins TRBV7-3 and TRBJ2-1; D possibly uses TRBD1 or TRBD2 (7 bases each). The CDR3 spans 18 residues. Germline values: CDR1 SGHTA, CDR2 FQGTGA. V lost 0 bases, J lost 5 bases, and 20 bases lay in between. CDR3 sequence: CASSLTGGLRGKDNEQFF. The CDR3 nucleotides read TGTGCCAGCAGCTTAACGGGAGGGCTCAGGGGGAAAGACAATGAGCAGTTCTTC.

V gene TRBV6-1 combines with J gene TRBJ1-2; D uncertain. The CDR3 spans 12 residues. The V and J ends lost 3 bases and 4 bases respectively, with 6 bases between them. Per germline, CDR1 MNHNS and CDR2 SASEGT. The DNA of the CDR3 is TGTGCCAGCAGTGACCACAGCTATGGCTACACCTTC. This encodes CASSDHSYGYTF.

This chain links TRBV10-3 with TRBJ1-6; TRBD1 aligns across 9 bases. Germline CDR1 ENHRY, CDR2 SYGVKD. V trimming: 2 bases; J trimming: 10 bases; junction bases outside the gene matches: 6. The length of the CDR3 is 15 residues. CDR3 nucleotides: TGTGCCATCAGTGAGGACAGGGGGGGAAGGTCACCCCTCCACTTT. Amino acid sequence: CAISEDRGGRSPLHF.

V gene TRBV7-9 combines with J gene TRBJ2-3; no clear D gene. Per germline, CDR1 SEHNR and CDR2 FQNEAQ (reference sequence). This CDR3 is 17 amino acids long. V lost 5 bases and J 3 bases, leaving 21 bases between the germline ends. CDR3 bases: TGTGCCAGCAGCGTTTCTAAAGGGAAACATGGGACAGATACGCAGTATTTT. This sequence encodes CASSVSKGKHGTDTQYF.

J is TRBJ1-4 and V is TRBV7-2; possible D gene TRBD1, 6 bases. This CDR3 is built from 16 residues. With 2 bases removed from V and 6 bases from J, the gap between germline ends came to 16 bases. Germline CDR1 SGHTA, CDR2 FQGNSA. CDR3 coding DNA: TGTGCCAGCAGCTTAAGAGGGGGTCCGAGAGATGAAAAACTGTTTTTT. Translation: CASSLRGGPRDEKLFF.

As to this clonotype: This could be a read error, since a much larger clone is one nucleotide away. The chain employs TRBV20-1 and TRBJ2-5; no definite D call. The CDR3 totals 15 residues. CDR1 is DFQATT and CDR2 is SNEGSKA in the germline V gene (reference sequence). The CDR3 region has the DNA TGCAGTGCTGGAGATCCCACAGACTACCAAGAGACCCAGTACTTC. As protein: CSAGDPTDYQETQYF.

On this clonotype itself: Being one base from a much bigger clone, this may be a read error. This chain joins TRBV6-2 or TRBV6-3 and TRBJ2-3; D is unresolved. The CDR3 has 15 amino acids. Trimming pared 11 bases from V and 2 bases from J, leaving 20 bases between. The V gene's germline CDR1 is MNHEY and CDR2 SVGEGT. CDR3 coding DNA: TGTGCCGCGTGTTATCTTGCTCCAAACACAGATACGCAGTATTTT. It is translated as CAACYLAPNTDTQYF.

The chain links TRBV5-1 to TRBJ1-2, with TRBD1 matching over 8 bases. CDR1 and CDR2 (germline): SGHRS, YFSETQ. This CDR3 is built from 14 residues. J gave up 4 bases and V 4 bases, and 6 bases lay outside the gene matches. CDR3 coding DNA: TGCGCCAGCAGCAGCCGACAGGGGCTCTATGGCTACACCTTC. As protein: CASSSRQGLYGYTF.

Ten or more counts support this clonotype. This sequence joins TRBV20-1 and TRBJ2-4, with D perhaps matching TRBD1 or TRBD2 (5 bases each). CDR3 length: 15 amino acids. Germline CDR1 DFQATT, CDR2 SNEGSKA (reference sequence). Deletions cut 2 bases from V and 1 base from J, with 12 bases between. The CDR3 sequence is CSARPTGRAKNIQYF. In DNA, the CDR3 is TGCAGTGCTAGACCCACGGGACGCGCCAAAAACATTCAGTACTTC.

The chain uses TRBV27 and TRBJ1-4; a possible D gene is TRBD1 (6 bases). Trimming removed 5 bases at V and 5 bases at J, with 15 bases between. Germline values: CDR1 MNHEY, CDR2 SMNVEV (reference sequence). This CDR3 spans 15 amino acids. CDR3 amino acids: CASSPRRGGNEKLFF. The CDR3 DNA sequence: TGTGCCAGCAGTCCACGCAGGGGAGGGAATGAAAAACTGTTTTTT.

This clonotype was observed a few times. The rearrangement joins TRBV20-1 to TRBJ1-2; 7 positions agree with TRBD1. Germline CDR1 and CDR2: DFQATT and SNEGSKA (reference sequence). The CDR3 loop spans 17 amino acids. With V trimmed by 5 bases and J by 2 bases, 17 bases remained unmatched. CDR3 DNA: TGCAGTGCTCGAGCGCCGTCGGGGGGGACAGTCAACTATGGCTACACCTTC. It codes for CSARAPSGGTVNYGYTF.

The gene calls are TRBV6-5 and TRBJ2-2; D possibly corresponds to TRBD2 (6 bases). Looked up from germline, CDR1 is MNHEY and CDR2 is SVGAGI. CDR3 size: 14 residues. V was cut by 6 bases and J by 2 bases, with 10 bases left in between. CDR3 residues: CASRRDFNTGELFF. The CDR3 DNA reads as TGTGCCAGCAGAAGGGACTTCAACACCGGGGAGCTGTTTTTT.

This clonotype appeared many times. The chain links TRBV27 to TRBJ2-3; the D gene is possibly TRBD1 (6 bases). Trimming removed 2 bases at V and 2 bases at J, with 11 bases between. CDR1 is MNHEY, CDR2 SMNVEV, per germline (reference sequence). There are 15 residues in the CDR3. CDR3 protein: CASSLRRGPTDTQYF. The CDR3 DNA is TGTGCCAGCAGTTTACGCAGGGGCCCCACAGATACGCAGTATTTT.

In this sample, this clonotype turned up a few times. This could be a read error, since a much larger clone is one nucleotide away. V gene TRBV6-5 combines with J gene TRBJ2-7, with no clear D. CDR1 is MNHEY and CDR2 is SVGAGI in the germline V gene. The CDR3 contains 13 residues. CDR3 in DNA: TGTGCCAGCAGTTACTCCTTGATGGAGACCCAGGACTTC. Translation gives CASSYSLMETQDF.

The J gene is TRBJ2-3, the V gene TRBV21-1; the tabulated D call, TRBD1, remains unverified against the DNA. TRBV21-1 is a documented pseudogene. This CDR3 contains 13 residues. This chain's CDR3 is CASTRKGGDTQYF. CDR3 nucleotides: TGTGCCAGCACCAGAAAAGGGGGAGATACGCAGTATTTT.

As concerns this clonotype: A junction boundary mismatches the germline segment, possibly from a read error. The V call is TRBV10-3, the J call TRBJ2-5; 10 nucleotides line up with TRBD1. From germline, CDR1 is ENHRY and CDR2 SYGVKD. This CDR3 region has 13 residues. CDR3 sequence reads: CASSVSTGGRMYF. The CDR3 DNA reads TGTGCCAGCAGTGTATCGACAGGGGGCCGTATGTACTTC.

In this sample, this clonotype turned up a few times. A much larger clone differs from this one at a single base, so this may be a read error. This chain uses TRBV12-3 or TRBV12-4 with TRBJ1-2, with D possibly being TRBD1 (6 bases). The CDR3 totals 15 residues. DNA for the CDR3: TGTACCAGCACCCCAGAACAGGGTAATAACTATGGCTACACCTTC. The encoded protein is CTSTPEQGNNYGYTF.

The rearrangement links TRBV30 to TRBJ1-6, with D possibly matching TRBD1 (6 bases). The germline V gene has CDR1 GTSNPN and CDR2 SVGIG (reference sequence). This CDR3 has 16 residues. The V gene lost 4 bases and the J gene lost 0 bases, with 13 bases spanning the gap. The CDR3: CAWTRGHLSYNSPLHF. The CDR3 DNA reads TGTGCCTGGACCCGGGGACATCTCTCCTATAATTCACCCCTCCACTTT.

Concerning this clonotype itself: A read error is possible here, since a much larger clone lies one base away. V usage is TRBV29-1 and J usage is TRBJ2-1, with a weak D call TRBD1 (6 bases). V was pared by 3 bases and J by 3 bases, with 6 bases between. From germline, CDR1 is SQVTM and CDR2 ANQGSEA. The CDR3 is 12 amino acids. In DNA form, the CDR3 reads TGCAGCGTTGAGGACAGCTACAATGAGCAGTTCTTC. Its translation: CSVEDSYNEQFF.

The CDR3 is CASSFGGFSYEQYF. As DNA, the CDR3 is TGTGCCAGCAGCTTCGGAGGGTTCTCCTACGAGCAGTACTTC. The chain employs TRBV11-1 and TRBJ2-7; D is possibly TRBD2 (6 bases). V lost 3 bases, J lost 0 bases, and 9 bases lay in between. The CDR3 totals 14 residues. Germline-derived CDR1 and CDR2 are SGHAT and FQDESV (reference sequence).

Details on this clonotype: A much larger clonotype is one base distant, so this may be a read error. The V and J genes are TRBV6-6 and TRBJ2-7; 8 bases are a match to TRBD2. The tail of the sequence fits TRBJ2-5 better, so the J call may be wrong. This CDR3 is 13 amino acids long. Germline CDR1 MNHNY, CDR2 SVGAGI (reference sequence). CDR3 loop: CASTQAGEGTQYF. The CDR3, as DNA: TGTGCCAGCACCCAAGCGGGGGAAGGGACCCAGTACTTC.

This clonotype has at least ten counts. The chain links TRBV29-1 to TRBJ1-6; tentative D call: TRBD1 (6 bases). The V gene's germline CDR1 is SQVTM and CDR2 ANQGSEA. The CDR3 totals 13 residues. Here the CDR3 reads CGGRKTYNSPLHF. The CDR3 nucleotides are TGCGGGGGGCGGAAGACATATAATTCACCCCTCCACTTT.

The chain is built from TRBV20-1 and TRBJ2-2, with D uncertain. This CDR3 region has 13 residues. CDR1 DFQATT and CDR2 SNEGSKA come from the germline V gene (reference sequence). Between the trimmed V and J ends, which lost 1 base and 6 bases, there was a span of 9 bases. CDR3 in amino acids: CSARGLGSGELFF. The DNA of the CDR3 is TGCAGTGCTAGAGGATTAGGATCCGGGGAGCTGTTTTTT.

The V and J genes are TRBV12-3 or TRBV12-4 and TRBJ2-5; weak D call: TRBD2 (6 bases). V was trimmed by 7 bases and J by 0 bases, leaving 18 bases between them. The CDR3 is made up of 16 amino acids. The CDR3, as DNA: TGTGCCAGCACCCGTGGAGGAGGGCTATACCAAGAGACCCAGTACTTC. Translation gives CASTRGGGLYQETQYF.

This clonotype was counted many times. The V call is TRBV7-2, the J call TRBJ2-7; D is ambiguous. The V and J ends lost 4 bases and 3 bases respectively, with 4 bases between them. Germline assignment: CDR1 SGHTA and CDR2 FQGNSA. The CDR3 sequence is 11 residues long. CDR3 nucleotides: TGTGCCAGCAGCTCCCTCTACGAGCAGTACTTC. This codes for CASSSLYEQYF.